This T cell receptor (beta chain) was captured by sequencing in a study of cytomegalovirus exposure and HLA in healthy donors. Overall study results and limits: Both high specificity and high sensitivity reportedly marked the classifier's diagnosis of cytomegalovirus status. The study found most TCR sequences rare, yet found some public TCRs in many donors.

PCR was performed using 60 Vbeta and 13 Jbeta primers. In the original processing: Roughly 11 million shared chains were among around 80 million unique TCR beta chains counted in a later analysis. Sequencing used immunoSEQ multiplex PCR; TCRdb keeps in-frame clones, though not all of them. V and J calls and clone size are given by that table; D and trimming were obtained from the DNA. The profile shows roughly 200,000 clones, 9.5% of them singletons. As for the donors, each was a healthy bone marrow donor. This clone was observed a few times. Its antigen is unidentified. Germline V gene lookup returns CDR1 ENHRY and CDR2 SYGVKD. V lost 6 bases and J lost 6, with 16 bases in between. The CDR3 loop spans 14 amino acids.

This clonotype was sampled from a woman in her twenties or thirties in good health and CMV-seropositive. The chain couples TRBV10-3 to TRBJ2-3; TRBD2 is a possible D gene (5 bases). Sequenced: PBMCs. The CDR3 DNA sequence: TGTGCCATCAGCCTAGCAGATACACAGGATACGCAGTATTTT. It specifies CAISLADTQDTQYF.